These 19 T cell receptor beta chains share one sample of origin, sequenced in a study of human T cells and chemical hapten exposure. Each CDR3 protein gets one entry after TCRdb re-called the RACE reads with MiXCR. The repertoire consists of about 69,000 distinct CDR3 sequences, with around a tenth occurring once and the leading ten covering around 7%. Time point indicated: patch test 2, 6 weeks after DPC sensitization. Treatment here: therapeutic diphenylcyclopropenone sensitization with weekly scalp DPC. The source material was whole blood, sampled in connection with sensitization to the hapten diphenylcyclopropenone (DPC). The receptors originated from a woman aged 45-65 years with alopecia areata. Some clones in this sample may be carry-over from other donors' samples.

To note about this clonotype: This sequence may be a read error, since a much larger clone differs from it by one base. The rearrangement links TRBV6-2 or TRBV6-3 to TRBJ2-3; 10 nucleotides align to TRBD2. This CDR3 has 13 residues. CDR1 and CDR2 from the germline V gene are MNHEY and SVGEGT. The CDR3 here is CTTSGRATDTQYF. The CDR3 DNA sequence: TGTACCACCAGCGGGAGGGCCACAGATACGCAGTATTTT.

This clonotype was counted at least ten times. This chain uses TRBV5-1 with TRBJ1-5; D gene unclear. Germline-derived CDR1 and CDR2 are SGHRS and YFSETQ. The CDR3 runs to 15 residues. The V end was cut by 0 bases, the J end by 3 bases, with 10 bases between. The chain's CDR3 is CASSLAGHNNQPQHF. In nucleotides, the CDR3 is TGCGCCAGCAGCTTGGCCGGGCACAACAATCAGCCCCAGCATTTT.

The chain has TRBV2 and TRBJ2-2; 7 bases match TRBD1. This CDR3 comprises 15 residues. The germline gives CDR1 SNHLY, CDR2 FYNNEI. With V trimmed by 5 bases and J by 0 bases, 3 bases remained unmatched. CDR3 residues: CASSWDRPNTGELFF. Written as DNA, the CDR3 is TGTGCCAGCAGTTGGGACAGACCGAACACCGGGGAGCTGTTTTTT.

The rearrangement links TRBV4-1 to TRBJ1-1, with D perhaps matching TRBD1 (5 bases). The CDR3 totals 16 residues. Germline CDR1 and CDR2: MGHRA and YSYEKL. Trimming took off 8 bases at V and 0 bases at J, with 19 bases between the two ends. The CDR3 sequence: CASLERSTQVNTEAFF. CDR3 in DNA: TGCGCCAGCCTCGAAAGAAGCACACAGGTGAACACTGAAGCTTTCTTT.

This clonotype was recorded at least ten times. The chain couples TRBV20-1 to TRBJ1-1, with D unresolved. Germline V lookup: CDR1 DFQATT, CDR2 SNEGSKA (reference sequence). This CDR3 has 11 amino acids. V lost 6 bases to trimming and J lost 0 bases, with 5 bases between them. Here the CDR3 reads CSAHLNTEAFF. CDR3 nucleotide sequence: TGCAGTGCCCACCTGAACACTGAAGCTTTCTTT.

This clonotype was found many times. The chain recombines TRBV6-6 with TRBJ2-1, with TRBD2 identical over 14 bases. CDR3 length: 16 amino acids. Germline V gene lookup returns CDR1 MNHNY and CDR2 SVGAGI (reference sequence). J was trimmed by 10 bases and V by 5 bases; bases with no gene match: 10. CDR3 in amino acids: CASSDLRLAGGPEQFF. CDR3 nucleotides: TGTGCCAGCAGTGATCTTAGACTAGCGGGAGGGCCGGAGCAGTTCTTC.

This clonotype was seen at least ten times. J is TRBJ1-6 and V is TRBV30, with D unresolved. This CDR3 is 13 amino acids long. CDR1 is GTSNPN and CDR2 is SVGIG in the germline V gene (reference sequence). V lost 2 bases, J lost 9 bases, and 11 bases lay in between. The DNA of the CDR3 is TGTGCCTGGAGTCTGGGCCGCGGTTCACCCCTCCACTTT. This sequence encodes CAWSLGRGSPLHF. Full variable domain (outside the CDR3, taken from reference TRBV30 and TRBJ1-6): SQTIHQWPATLVQPVGSPLSLECTVEGTSNPNLYWYRQAAGRGLQLLFYSVGIGQISSEVPQNLSASRPQDRQFILSSKKLLLSDSGFYLCAWSLGRGSPLHFGNGTRLTVT.

This clonotype was seen ten or more times. This chain links TRBV19 with TRBJ2-7; 14 nucleotides align to TRBD2. Trimming took 9 bases from V and 5 from J; bases not matched to a gene: 3. CDR1 is LNHDA, CDR2 SQIVND, per germline (reference sequence). This CDR3 comprises 13 residues. CDR3 sequence (DNA): TGTGCCAGCGGACTAGCGGGAGGCAACGAGCAGTACTTC. Translating gives CASGLAGGNEQYF.

At least ten counts were recorded for this clonotype. The V gene is TRBV30, the J gene TRBJ2-1, with D tentatively TRBD2 (6 bases). Trimming cost V 2 bases and J 4 bases, with 18 bases left between them. The CDR3 loop spans 16 amino acids. In germline, CDR1 is GTSNPN, CDR2 SVGIG (reference sequence). The CDR3 region is CAWSIRGRPWYNEQFF. CDR3 in DNA: TGTGCCTGGAGTATCCGAGGGAGGCCCTGGTACAATGAGCAGTTCTTC.

This chain uses TRBV29-1 with TRBJ1-2, with 8 bases aligning to TRBD1. V dropped 7 bases and J dropped 4; count of bases not matched to a gene: 2. The CDR3 extends over 11 amino acids. Germline CDR1 and CDR2: SQVTM and ANQGSEA. The CDR3 coding sequence is TGCAGCGGTACAGGGGGCTATGGCTACACCTTC. Protein: CSGTGGYGYTF.

This clonotype occurred a few times. The chain joins TRBV7-2 to TRBJ2-7; possibly TRBD1 for D (5 bases). Germline assignment: CDR1 SGHTA and CDR2 FQGNSA. V gave up 1 base and J gave up 2 bases, with 6 bases separating them. CDR3 length: 13 residues. The CDR3 is CASSLGGTYEQYF. CDR3 bases: TGTGCCAGCAGCTTAGGGGGCACCTACGAGCAGTACTTC.

This clonotype was detected many times. V and J are TRBV20-1 and TRBJ2-1; no definite D call. The CDR3 is 15 residues long. Per the germline V gene, CDR1 is DFQATT and CDR2 is SNEGSKA (reference sequence). V was pared by 2 bases and J by 3 bases, with 14 bases between. The CDR3 loop is CSARSSDSGYNEQFF. The CDR3 DNA is TGCAGTGCTAGATCATCCGATTCCGGCTACAATGAGCAGTTCTTC.

This clonotype appeared a few times. The chain is built from TRBV27 and TRBJ1-6, with no clear D. The CDR3 has 13 amino acids. Germline CDR1 is MNHEY and CDR2 is SMNVEV (reference sequence). Trimming took 6 bases from V and 0 from J, leaving 3 bases between them. The CDR3 region is CASRGSYNSPLHF. Written as DNA, the CDR3 is TGTGCCAGCAGGGGCTCCTATAATTCACCCCTCCACTTT.

There are many counts of this clonotype. V and J are TRBV29-1 and TRBJ1-5, with D hard to call. CDR3 length: 14 amino acids. The V gene lost 7 bases and the J gene lost 0 bases, with 13 bases spanning the gap. Germline V gene sequence: CDR1 SQVTM, CDR2 ANQGSEA. The CDR3 region has the DNA TGCAGCGCAGGAACCGGGGATAGCAATCAGCCCCAGCATTTT. It encodes CSAGTGDSNQPQHF.

This clonotype showed up many times. The V and J genes are TRBV10-3 and TRBJ2-6; no clear D gene. The CDR3 totals 16 residues. The V end lost 2 bases, the J end lost 2 bases, and 10 bases lay between the germline ends. From germline, CDR1 is ENHRY and CDR2 SYGVKD. CDR3 nucleotide sequence: TGTGCCATCAGTGAGAGGGTGAGCGCTGGGGCCAACGTCCTGACTTTC. Residues: CAISERVSAGANVLTF.

This clonotype was found many times. V gene TRBV30 combines with J gene TRBJ2-2; maybe TRBD2 (7 bases). This CDR3 is built from 14 residues. V was clipped by 2 bases and J by 6 bases, with 13 bases between them. The V gene's germline CDR1 is GTSNPN and CDR2 SVGIG (reference sequence). In DNA, the CDR3 is TGTGCCTGGAGTACGGACAGCGGGGCCGGGGAGCTGTTTTTT. This encodes CAWSTDSGAGELFF.

This clonotype was observed a single time. A read error is possible here, since a much larger clone lies one base away. The chain carries TRBV18 and TRBJ1-2, with 12 bases that match TRBD1. Germline CDR1 is KGHSH and CDR2 is LQKENI. V shed 2 bases and J 5 bases; nucleotides not matched to a gene: 3. This CDR3 region has 15 residues. DNA for the CDR3: TGTGCCAGCTCACCAGGGACAGGGGGCAGTTATGGCTACACCTTC. Its translation: CASSPGTGGSYGYTF.

Ten or more counts support this clonotype. The chain couples TRBV29-1 to TRBJ2-5; TRBD2 matches at 16 bases. The CDR3 length is 17 residues. V gave up 7 bases and J gave up 7 bases; unmatched junction bases: 15. Germline V CDR1 and CDR2: SQVTM, ANQGSEA. The CDR3 is CSAQTGTSGRASRTQYF. The CDR3 DNA reads TGCAGCGCCCAAACCGGGACTAGCGGGAGGGCAAGTAGGACCCAGTACTTC.

This clonotype was found many times. The chain has TRBV6-5 and TRBJ2-1, with D tentatively TRBD2 (6 bases). Trimming left V 0 bases short and J 10 bases short, with 19 bases between. This CDR3 comprises 16 residues. Germline loops: CDR1 MNHEY, CDR2 SVGAGI. CDR3 nucleotide sequence: TGTGCCAGCAGTTACTCGCGGGTGGACCTGCGGGGAGAGCAGTTCTTC. Encoded protein: CASSYSRVDLRGEQFF.